The sequence of this TCR beta chain was determined in a study of post-analysis software for immune sequencing data. Study in general: As for disease course, relapsing-remitting, secondary progressive and progressive-relapsing multiple sclerosis were all included.

General study points: The study found TRBV5-6, TRBV5-1 and TRBV20-1 among four to six TRBV segments more frequent in patients than controls. Diversity measured as normalized Chao1 was significantly lower in multiple sclerosis patients than in controls. Co-batched samples clustered tightly together by F measure.

This clonotype was counted at least ten times. The antigen is not known. Presence of unique molecular identifiers characterized the TCR beta cDNA libraries. The source material, roughly 0.9 to 11 million T cells, gave rise to about 460,000 cDNA molecules. TCRdb fed the PCR reads into MiXCR, producing one record per CDR3 protein. This table holds approximately 730,000 distinct CDR3 sequences, around 27% found once. CDR1 and CDR2 (germline): SQVTM, ANQGSEA. This CDR3 has 14 residues. V shed 3 bases, J shed 4 bases, and the junction held 6 bases outside the gene matches. The chain combines TRBV29-1 with TRBJ2-1; 7 nucleotides agree with TRBD2. Sequencing was carried out using blood. This TCR came from a girl between 5 and 17 years old with multiple sclerosis. CDR3: CSVDGDYTYNEQFF. CDR3 nucleotide sequence: TGCAGCGTTGACGGGGACTACACGTACAATGAGCAGTTCTTC.